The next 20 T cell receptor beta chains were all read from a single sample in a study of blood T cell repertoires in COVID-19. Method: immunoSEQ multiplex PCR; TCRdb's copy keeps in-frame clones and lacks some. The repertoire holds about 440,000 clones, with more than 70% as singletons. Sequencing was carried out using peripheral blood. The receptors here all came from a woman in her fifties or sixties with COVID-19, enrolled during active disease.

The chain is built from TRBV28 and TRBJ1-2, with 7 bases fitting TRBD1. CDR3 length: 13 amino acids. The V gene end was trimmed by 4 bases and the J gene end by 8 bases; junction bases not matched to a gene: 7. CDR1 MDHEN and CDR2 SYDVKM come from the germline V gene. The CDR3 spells CASSSLGDSGYTF. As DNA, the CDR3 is TGTGCCAGCAGTTCCCTGGGGGACAGCGGCTACACCTTC.

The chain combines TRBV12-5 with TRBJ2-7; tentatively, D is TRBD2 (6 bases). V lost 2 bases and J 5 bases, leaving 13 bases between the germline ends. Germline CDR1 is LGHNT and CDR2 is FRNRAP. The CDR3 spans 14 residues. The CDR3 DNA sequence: TGTGCTAGTGGTTTGACCGGGGGAGTCAACGAGCAGTACTTC. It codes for CASGLTGGVNEQYF.

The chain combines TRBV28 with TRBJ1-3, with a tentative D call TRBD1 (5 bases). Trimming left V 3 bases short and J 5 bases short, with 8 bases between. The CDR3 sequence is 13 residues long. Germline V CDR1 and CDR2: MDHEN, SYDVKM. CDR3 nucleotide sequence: TGTGCCAGCAGTTTCAGGGATAGAAACACCATATATTTT. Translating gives CASSFRDRNTIYF.

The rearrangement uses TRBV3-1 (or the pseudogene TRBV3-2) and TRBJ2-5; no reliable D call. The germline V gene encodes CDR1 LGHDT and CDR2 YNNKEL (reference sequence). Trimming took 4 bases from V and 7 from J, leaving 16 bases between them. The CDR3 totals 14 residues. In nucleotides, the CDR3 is TGTGCCAGCAGCCCTAGTGACCATGACGGGACCCAGTACTTC. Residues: CASSPSDHDGTQYF.

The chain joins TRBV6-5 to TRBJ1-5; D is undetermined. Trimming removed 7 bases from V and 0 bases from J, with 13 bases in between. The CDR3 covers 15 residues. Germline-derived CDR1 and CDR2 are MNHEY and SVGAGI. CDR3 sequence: CASTPGTDSNQPQHF. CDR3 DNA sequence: TGTGCCAGCACTCCAGGAACGGATAGCAATCAGCCCCAGCATTTT.

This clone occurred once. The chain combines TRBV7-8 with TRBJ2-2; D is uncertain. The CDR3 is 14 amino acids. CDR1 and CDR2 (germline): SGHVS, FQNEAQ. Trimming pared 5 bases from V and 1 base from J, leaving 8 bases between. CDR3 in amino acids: CASSLTENTGELFF. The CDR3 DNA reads TGTGCCAGCAGCCTTACAGAGAACACCGGGGAGCTGTTTTTT. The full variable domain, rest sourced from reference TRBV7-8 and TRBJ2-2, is GAGVSQSPRYKVAKRGQDVALRCDPISGHVSLFWYQQALGQGPEFLTYFQNEAQLDKSGLPSDRFFAERPEGSVSTLKIQRTQQEDSAVYLCASSLTENTGELFFGEGSRLTVL.

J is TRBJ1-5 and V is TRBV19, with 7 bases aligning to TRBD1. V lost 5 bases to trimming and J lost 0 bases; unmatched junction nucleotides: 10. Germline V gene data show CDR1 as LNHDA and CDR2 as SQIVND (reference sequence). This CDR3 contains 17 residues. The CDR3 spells CASSPGTALYSNQPQHF. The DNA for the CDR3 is TGTGCCAGTAGTCCCGGGACAGCGCTTTATAGCAATCAGCCCCAGCATTTT. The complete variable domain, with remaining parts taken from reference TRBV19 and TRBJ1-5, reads DGGITQSPKYLFRKEGQNVTLSCEQNLNHDAMYWYRQDPGQGLRLIYYSQIVNDFQKGDIAEGYSVSREKKESFPLTVTSAQKNPTAFYLCASSPGTALYSNQPQHFGDGTRLSIL.

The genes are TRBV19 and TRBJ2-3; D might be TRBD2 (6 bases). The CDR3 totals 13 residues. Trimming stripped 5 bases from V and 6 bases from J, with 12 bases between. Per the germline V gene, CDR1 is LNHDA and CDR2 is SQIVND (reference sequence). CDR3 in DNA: TGTGCCAGTAGTGTCCTAGCGAGGGATACGCAGTATTTT. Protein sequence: CASSVLARDTQYF.

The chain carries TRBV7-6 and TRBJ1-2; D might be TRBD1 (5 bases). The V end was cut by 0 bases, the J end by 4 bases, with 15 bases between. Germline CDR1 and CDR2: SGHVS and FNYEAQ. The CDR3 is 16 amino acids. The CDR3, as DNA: TGTGCCAGCAGCTTAGCCGCTAGGCCAGGGCCCTATGGCTACACCTTC. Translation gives CASSLAARPGPYGYTF.

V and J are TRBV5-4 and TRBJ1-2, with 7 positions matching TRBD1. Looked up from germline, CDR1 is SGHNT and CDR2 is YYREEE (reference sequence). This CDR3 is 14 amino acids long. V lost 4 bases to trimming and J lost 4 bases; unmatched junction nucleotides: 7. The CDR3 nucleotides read TGTGCCAGCAGCCAGGGGACAGCGTTCTATGGCTACACCTTC. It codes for CASSQGTAFYGYTF.

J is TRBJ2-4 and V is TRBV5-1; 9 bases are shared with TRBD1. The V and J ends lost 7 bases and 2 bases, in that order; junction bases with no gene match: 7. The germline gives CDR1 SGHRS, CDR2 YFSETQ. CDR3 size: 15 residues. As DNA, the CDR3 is TGCGCCAGCGGGGAGACAGGGGGAACCAAAAACATTCAGTACTTC. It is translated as CASGETGGTKNIQYF.

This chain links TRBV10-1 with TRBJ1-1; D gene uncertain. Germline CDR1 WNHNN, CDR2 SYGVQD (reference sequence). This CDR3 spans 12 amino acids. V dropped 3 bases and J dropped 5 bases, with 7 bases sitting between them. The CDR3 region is CASSDGGTEAFF. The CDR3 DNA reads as TGCGCCAGCAGTGACGGCGGGACTGAAGCTTTCTTT.

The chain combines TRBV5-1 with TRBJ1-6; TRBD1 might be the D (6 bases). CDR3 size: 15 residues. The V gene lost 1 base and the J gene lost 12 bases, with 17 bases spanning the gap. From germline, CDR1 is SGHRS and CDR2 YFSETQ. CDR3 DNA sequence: TGCGCCAGCAGCTTGAACGTGGGGGCAGAAGGACCCCTCCACTTT. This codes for CASSLNVGAEGPLHF.

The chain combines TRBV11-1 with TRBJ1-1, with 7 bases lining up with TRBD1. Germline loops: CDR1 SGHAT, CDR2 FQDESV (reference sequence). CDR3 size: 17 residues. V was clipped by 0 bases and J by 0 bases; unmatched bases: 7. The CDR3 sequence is CASSLAGTALMNTEAFF. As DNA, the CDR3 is TGTGCCAGCAGCTTAGCCGGGACAGCACTCATGAACACTGAAGCTTTCTTT.

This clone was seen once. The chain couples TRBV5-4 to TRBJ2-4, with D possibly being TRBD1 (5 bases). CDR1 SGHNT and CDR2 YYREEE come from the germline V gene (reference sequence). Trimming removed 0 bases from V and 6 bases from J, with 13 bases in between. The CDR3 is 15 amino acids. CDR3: CASSLGSPQGNIQYF. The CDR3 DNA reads TGTGCCAGCAGCTTGGGCAGCCCTCAGGGAAACATTCAGTACTTC.

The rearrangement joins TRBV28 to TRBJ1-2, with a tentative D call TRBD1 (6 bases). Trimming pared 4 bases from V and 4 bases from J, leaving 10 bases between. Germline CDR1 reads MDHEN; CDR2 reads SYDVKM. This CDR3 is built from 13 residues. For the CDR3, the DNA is TGTGCCAGCAGTTCGGGACAAGTCTATGGCTACACCTTC. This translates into CASSSGQVYGYTF.

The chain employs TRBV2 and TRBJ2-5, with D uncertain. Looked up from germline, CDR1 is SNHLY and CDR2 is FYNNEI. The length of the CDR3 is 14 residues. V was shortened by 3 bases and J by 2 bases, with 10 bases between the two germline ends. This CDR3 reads CASSDGRSQETQYF. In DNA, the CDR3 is TGTGCCAGCAGTGACGGTAGGAGTCAAGAGACCCAGTACTTC.

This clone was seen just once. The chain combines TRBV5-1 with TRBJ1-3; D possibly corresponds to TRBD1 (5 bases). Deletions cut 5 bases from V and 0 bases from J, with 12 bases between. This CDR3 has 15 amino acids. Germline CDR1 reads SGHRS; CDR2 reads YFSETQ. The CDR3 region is CASRQDPFSGNTIYF. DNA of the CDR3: TGCGCCAGCAGACAGGACCCCTTCTCTGGAAACACCATATATTTT. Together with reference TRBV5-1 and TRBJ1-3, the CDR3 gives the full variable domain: KAGVTQTPRYLIKTRGQQVTLSCSPISGHRSVSWYQQTPGQGLQFLFEYFSETQRNKGNFPGRFSGRQFSNSRSEMNVSTLELGDSALYLCASRQDPFSGNTIYFGEGSWLTVV.

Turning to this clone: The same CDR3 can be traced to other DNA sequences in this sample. The CDR3 protein is CAWSRGETQYF. CDR3 nucleotide sequence: TGTGCCTGGAGTAGGGGAGAGACCCAGTACTTC. This chain joins TRBV30 and TRBJ2-5, with a possible D match to TRBD1 (5 bases). Deletions cut 2 bases from V and 4 bases from J, with 5 bases between. This CDR3 is 11 amino acids long. Germline V CDR1 and CDR2: GTSNPN, SVGIG (reference sequence).

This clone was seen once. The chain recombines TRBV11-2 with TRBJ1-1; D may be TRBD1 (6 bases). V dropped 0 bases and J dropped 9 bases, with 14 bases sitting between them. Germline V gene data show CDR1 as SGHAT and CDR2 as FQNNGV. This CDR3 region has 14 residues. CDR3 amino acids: CASSLDVGGAQAFF. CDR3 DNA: TGTGCCAGCAGCTTAGATGTTGGGGGGGCCCAAGCTTTCTTT. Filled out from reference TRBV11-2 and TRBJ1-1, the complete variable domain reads EAGVAQSPRYKIIEKRQSVAFWCNPISGHATLYWYQQILGQGPKLLIQFQNNGVVDDSQLPKDRFSAERLKGVDSTLKIQPAKLEDSAVYLCASSLDVGGAQAFFGQGTRLTVV.